What follows is one TCR beta chain and its context. V was shortened by 6 bases and J by 2 bases, with 9 bases between the two germline ends. CDR1 is MNHEY, CDR2 SMNVEV, per germline (reference sequence). This CDR3 contains 13 residues. The sample comes from a study of blood T cell repertoires in COVID-19. For the study at large: Samples representing acute and convalescent COVID-19 were sourced from the United States, Italy and Spain. PBMCs, B-cell-depleted T cells, or T cells provided the cDNA or gDNA that made up the material.

The authors' processing: Nucleated cell number was recorded as an estimate derived from reference gene primer amplification. The protocol was immunoSEQ multiplex PCR, while the TCRdb copy is restricted to in-frame clones and leaves out a portion. That table supplies the V and J calls and clone size; D and trimming were determined from the DNA. This table holds about 370,000 clones, 70% to 90% found once. The clonotype comes from a woman in her 30s with COVID-19, enrolled during active disease. Input material: peripheral blood. The chain couples TRBV27 to TRBJ2-3, with D possibly TRBD1 on 5 matching bases. Here the CDR3 reads CASRGQITDTQYF. In DNA form, the CDR3 reads TGTGCCAGCAGGGGGCAGATCACAGATACGCAGTATTTT.